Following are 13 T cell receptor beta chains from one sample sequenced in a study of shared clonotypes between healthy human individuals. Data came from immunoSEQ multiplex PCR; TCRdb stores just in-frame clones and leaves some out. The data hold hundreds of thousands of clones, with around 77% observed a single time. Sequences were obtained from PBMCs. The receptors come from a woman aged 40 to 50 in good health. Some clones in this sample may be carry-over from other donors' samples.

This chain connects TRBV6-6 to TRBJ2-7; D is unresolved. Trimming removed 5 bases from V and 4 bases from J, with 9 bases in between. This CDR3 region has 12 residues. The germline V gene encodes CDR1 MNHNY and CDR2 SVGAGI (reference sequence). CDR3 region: CASSAVGYEQYF. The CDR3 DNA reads TGTGCCAGCAGTGCAGTAGGGTACGAGCAGTACTTC.

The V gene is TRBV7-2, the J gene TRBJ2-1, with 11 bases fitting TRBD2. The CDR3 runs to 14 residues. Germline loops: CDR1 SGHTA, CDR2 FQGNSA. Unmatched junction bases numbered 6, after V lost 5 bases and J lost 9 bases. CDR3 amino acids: CASSPIAGGREQFF. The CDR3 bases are TGTGCCAGCAGCCCAATAGCGGGAGGGCGTGAGCAGTTCTTC.

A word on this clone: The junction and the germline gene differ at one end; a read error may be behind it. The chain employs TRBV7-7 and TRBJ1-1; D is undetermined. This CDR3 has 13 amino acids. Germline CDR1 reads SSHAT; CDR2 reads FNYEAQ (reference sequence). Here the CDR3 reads CASSLGSGTEAFF. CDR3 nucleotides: TGTGCTAGCAGCTTAGGCAGTGGCACTGAAGCTTTCTTT.

The CDR3 region is CASSPLAGEVTDTQYF. CDR3 in DNA: TGTGCCAGCAGCCCTCTAGCGGGAGAGGTAACAGATACGCAGTATTTT. V and J are TRBV5-4 and TRBJ2-3; 10 bases map to TRBD2. Trimming cost V 4 bases and J 3 bases; bases outside gene matches: 8. This CDR3 has 16 amino acids. Per germline, CDR1 SGHNT and CDR2 YYREEE (reference sequence).

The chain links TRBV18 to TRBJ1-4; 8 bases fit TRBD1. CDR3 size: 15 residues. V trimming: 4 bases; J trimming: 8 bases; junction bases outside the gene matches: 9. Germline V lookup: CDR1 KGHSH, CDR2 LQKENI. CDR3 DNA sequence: TGTGCCAGCTCACATGACAGGGGACCGTGGGAAAAACTGTTTTTT. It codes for CASSHDRGPWEKLFF.

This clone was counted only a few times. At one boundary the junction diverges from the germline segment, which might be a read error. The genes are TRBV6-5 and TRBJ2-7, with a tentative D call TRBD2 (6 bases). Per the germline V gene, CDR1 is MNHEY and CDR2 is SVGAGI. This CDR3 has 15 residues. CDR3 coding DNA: TGTGCCAGCAGTAACTCCCATTACGGGAGCTACGAGCAGTACTTC. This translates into CASSNSHYGSYEQYF.

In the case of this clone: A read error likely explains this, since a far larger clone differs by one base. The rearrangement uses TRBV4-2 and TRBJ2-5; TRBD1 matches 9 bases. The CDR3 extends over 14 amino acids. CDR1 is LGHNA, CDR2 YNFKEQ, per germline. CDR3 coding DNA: TGTGTCAGCAGCCAAGGGGACAGGGATGAGACCCAGTACTTC. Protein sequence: CVSSQGDRDETQYF.

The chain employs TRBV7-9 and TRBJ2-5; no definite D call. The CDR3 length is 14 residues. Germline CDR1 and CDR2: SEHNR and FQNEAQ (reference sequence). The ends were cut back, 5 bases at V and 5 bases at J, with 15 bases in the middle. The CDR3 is CASSPAVRLETQYF. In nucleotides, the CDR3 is TGTGCCAGCAGCCCGGCGGTTAGGTTGGAGACCCAGTACTTC.

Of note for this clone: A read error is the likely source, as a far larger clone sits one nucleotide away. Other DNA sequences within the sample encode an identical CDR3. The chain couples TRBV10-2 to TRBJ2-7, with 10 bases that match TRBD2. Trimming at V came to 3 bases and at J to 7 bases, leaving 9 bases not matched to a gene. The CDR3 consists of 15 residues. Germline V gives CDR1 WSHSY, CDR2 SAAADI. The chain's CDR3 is CASSDLAGGRREQYF. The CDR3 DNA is TGCGCCAGCAGTGACTTAGCGGGAGGTCGTCGGGAGCAGTACTTC.

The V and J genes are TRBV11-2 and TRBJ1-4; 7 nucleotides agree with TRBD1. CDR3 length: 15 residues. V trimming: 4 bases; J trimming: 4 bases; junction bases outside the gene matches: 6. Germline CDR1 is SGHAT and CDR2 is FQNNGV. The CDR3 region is CASSWDRQSNEKLFF. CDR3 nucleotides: TGTGCCAGCAGCTGGGACAGACAGAGTAATGAAAAACTGTTTTTT.

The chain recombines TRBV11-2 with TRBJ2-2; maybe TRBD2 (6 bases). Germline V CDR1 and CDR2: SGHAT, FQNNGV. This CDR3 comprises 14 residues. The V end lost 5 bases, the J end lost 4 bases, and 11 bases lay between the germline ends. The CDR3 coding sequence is TGTGCCAGCAGCCCAGGGACTTTCACCGGGGAGCTGTTTTTT. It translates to CASSPGTFTGELFF.

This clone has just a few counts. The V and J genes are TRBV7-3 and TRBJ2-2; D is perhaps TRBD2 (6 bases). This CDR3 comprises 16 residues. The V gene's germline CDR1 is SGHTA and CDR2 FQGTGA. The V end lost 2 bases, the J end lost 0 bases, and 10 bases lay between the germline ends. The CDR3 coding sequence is TGTGCCAGCAGCTTATTCGCGGGAACGAACACCGGGGAGCTGTTTTTT. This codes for CASSLFAGTNTGELFF. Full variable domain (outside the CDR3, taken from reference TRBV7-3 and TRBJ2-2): GAGVSQTPSNKVTEKGKYVELRCDPISGHTALYWYRQSLGQGPEFLIYFQGTGAADDSGLPNDRFFAVRPEGSVSTLKIQRTERGDSAVYLCASSLFAGTNTGELFFGEGSRLTVL.

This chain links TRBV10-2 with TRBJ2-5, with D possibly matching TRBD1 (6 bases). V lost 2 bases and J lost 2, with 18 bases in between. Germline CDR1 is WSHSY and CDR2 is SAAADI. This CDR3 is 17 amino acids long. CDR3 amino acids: CASSELKGGQGQETQYF. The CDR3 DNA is TGCGCCAGCAGTGAGCTTAAGGGCGGCCAGGGGCAAGAGACCCAGTACTTC.